A single sample is the source of the 8 T cell receptor beta chains below, sequenced in a study of cytomegalovirus exposure and HLA in healthy donors. PCR employed 60 Vbeta and 13 Jbeta primers. Repertoires were generated with immunoSEQ multiplex PCR, while TCRdb's copy carries only in-frame clones and drops some. The data contain 110,000 or so clones, about 70% of them singletons. The sample comprised PBMCs. These receptors all stem from a human donor in good health.

V is TRBV7-2 and J is TRBJ2-4; tentative D call: TRBD2 (6 bases). The CDR3 sequence is 17 residues long. The V and J ends lost 3 bases and 6 bases respectively, with 21 bases between them. Germline CDR1 is SGHTA and CDR2 is FQGNSA. The CDR3 region has the DNA TGTGCCAGCAGCTTCATATCTAGCGTCGCCTCGTCAAACATTCAGTACTTC. It translates to CASSFISSVASSNIQYF.

The V gene is TRBV5-1, the J gene TRBJ1-4, with D unresolved. Germline CDR1 is SGHRS and CDR2 is YFSETQ. The CDR3 is made up of 14 amino acids. V was clipped by 5 bases and J by 8 bases, with 16 bases between them. This CDR3 reads CASRPLLGGEKLFF. In DNA form, the CDR3 reads TGCGCCAGCAGGCCTCTCCTCGGAGGAGAAAAACTGTTTTTT. Drawing the rest from reference TRBV5-1 and TRBJ1-4, the complete variable domain is KAGVTQTPRYLIKTRGQQVTLSCSPISGHRSVSWYQQTPGQGLQFLFEYFSETQRNKGNFPGRFSGRQFSNSRSEMNVSTLELGDSALYLCASRPLLGGEKLFFGSGTQLSVL.

The chain employs TRBV7-2 and TRBJ1-1, with no clear D. The CDR3 is made up of 13 amino acids. The germline V gene has CDR1 SGHTA and CDR2 FQGNSA. Trimming left V 5 bases short and J 4 bases short, with 11 bases between. CDR3 bases: TGTGCCAGCAGCGTACATAAGTTCACTGAAGCTTTCTTT. Translation gives CASSVHKFTEAFF.

The chain joins TRBV7-5 to TRBJ2-7; the table's D call, TRBD1, has no DNA check behind it. TRBV7-5 counts as a pseudogene. The CDR3 is 16 amino acids. CDR3 region: CVRSPSGHDPTYEQYF. The CDR3 nucleotides read TGTGTCAGAAGCCCCTCCGGACACGATCCGACCTACGAGCAGTACTTC.

The chain is built from TRBV19 and TRBJ1-2; possible D gene TRBD1, 6 bases. CDR3 length equals 14 residues. The ends were cut back, 4 bases at V and 4 bases at J, with 13 bases in the middle. The germline gives CDR1 LNHDA, CDR2 SQIVND (reference sequence). CDR3 sequence reads: CASSSPGQGYGYTF. In DNA, the CDR3 is TGTGCCAGTAGTAGTCCGGGACAAGGCTATGGCTACACCTTC.

This chain connects TRBV29-1 to TRBJ2-3; 9 positions agree with TRBD2. Trimming removed 3 bases from V and 2 bases from J; junction bases left unmatched: 6. CDR3 size: 15 residues. Per the germline V gene, CDR1 is SQVTM and CDR2 is ANQGSEA. The CDR3 sequence: CSVETSGASTDTQYF. The DNA of the CDR3 is TGCAGCGTTGAGACTAGCGGCGCGTCCACAGATACGCAGTATTTT.

The chain couples TRBV11-2 to TRBJ1-2; TRBD1 matches at 7 bases. The CDR3 runs 14 residues. V trimming: 6 bases; J trimming: 5 bases; junction bases outside the gene matches: 9. CDR1 and CDR2 from the germline V gene are SGHAT and FQNNGV. CDR3 nucleotides: TGTGCCAGCAGACCCTCGACAGGGCTGTATGGCTACACCTTC. This codes for CASRPSTGLYGYTF. Based on the CDR3 plus reference TRBV11-2 and TRBJ1-2, the full variable domain is EAGVAQSPRYKIIEKRQSVAFWCNPISGHATLYWYQQILGQGPKLLIQFQNNGVVDDSQLPKDRFSAERLKGVDSTLKIQPAKLEDSAVYLCASRPSTGLYGYTFGSGTRLTVV.

This sequence joins TRBV7-9 and TRBJ2-3, with TRBD2 matching 8 bases. V lost 5 bases to trimming and J lost 2 bases; unmatched junction nucleotides: 18. The germline V gene encodes CDR1 SEHNR and CDR2 FQNEAQ (reference sequence). The CDR3 extends over 19 amino acids. DNA of the CDR3: TGTGCCAGCAGCCCGGGCCGGATAGCGGGACGACTTATCACAGATACGCAGTATTTT. It specifies CASSPGRIAGRLITDTQYF.